This T cell receptor (beta chain) was observed in a study of shared T cell receptors in the human thymus. Measured with immunoSEQ multiplex PCR; TCRdb has only the in-frame clones, and not every one. The sample records 500,000 to 750,000 clones, roughly 88% being singletons. CDR1 SGHVS and CDR2 FQNEAQ come from the germline V gene. Trimming left V 2 bases short and J 1 base short, with 20 bases between. The CDR3 extends over 18 amino acids. The same sample was also used in a study of human thymus T cells. That work adds: Healthy Finnish infants undergoing corrective surgery for congenital heart defects were used as donors. Resections removed during corrective heart surgery provided the thymus tissue used. It looked as if thymic and blood repertoires used V and J genes in a biased way. Related work showed strongly overlapping thymic repertoires across unrelated individuals.

This chain uses TRBV7-8 with TRBJ1-1, with a tentative D call TRBD1 (6 bases). The sample taken for sequencing was thymocytes. The origin of this receptor is a boy under two years old with a congenital heart defect. The CDR3 loop is CASSLPKTRGDGNTEAFF. The CDR3 nucleotides are TGTGCCAGCAGCTTACCTAAGACCAGGGGCGATGGGAACACTGAAGCTTTCTTT.